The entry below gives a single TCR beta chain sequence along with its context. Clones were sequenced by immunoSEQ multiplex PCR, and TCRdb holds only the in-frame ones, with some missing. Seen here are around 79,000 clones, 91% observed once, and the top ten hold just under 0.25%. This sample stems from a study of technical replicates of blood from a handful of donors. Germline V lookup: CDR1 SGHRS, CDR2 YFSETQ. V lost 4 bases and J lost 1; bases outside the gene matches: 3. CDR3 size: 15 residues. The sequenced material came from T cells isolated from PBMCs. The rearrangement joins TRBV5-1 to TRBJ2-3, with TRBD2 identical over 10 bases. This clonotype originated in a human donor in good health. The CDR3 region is CASSRLAGGTDTQYF. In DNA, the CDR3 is TGCGCCAGCAGCCGTCTAGCGGGGGGCACAGATACGCAGTATTTT.